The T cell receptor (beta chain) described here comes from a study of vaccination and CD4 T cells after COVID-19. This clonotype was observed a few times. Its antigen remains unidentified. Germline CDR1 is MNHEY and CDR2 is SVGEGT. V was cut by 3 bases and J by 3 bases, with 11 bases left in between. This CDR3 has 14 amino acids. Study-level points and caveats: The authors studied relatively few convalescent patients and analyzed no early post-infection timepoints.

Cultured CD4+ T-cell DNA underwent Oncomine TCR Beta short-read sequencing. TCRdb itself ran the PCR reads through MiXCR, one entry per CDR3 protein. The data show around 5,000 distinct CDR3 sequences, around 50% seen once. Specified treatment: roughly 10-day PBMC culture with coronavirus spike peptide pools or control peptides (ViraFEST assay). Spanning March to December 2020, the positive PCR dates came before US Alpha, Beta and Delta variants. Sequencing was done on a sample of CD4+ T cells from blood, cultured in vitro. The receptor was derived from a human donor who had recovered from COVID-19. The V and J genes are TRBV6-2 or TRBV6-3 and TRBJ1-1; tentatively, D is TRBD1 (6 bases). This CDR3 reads CASSYQGGYTEAFF. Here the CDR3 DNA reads TGTGCCAGCAGTTATCAAGGGGGATACACTGAAGCTTTCTTT.